This T cell receptor (beta chain) comes out of a study of T-cell reconstitution after alpha-beta-depleted transplantation in children. Germline V gives CDR1 LGHDT, CDR2 YNNKEL (reference sequence). With V trimmed by 2 bases and J by 2 bases, 1 base remained unmatched. The CDR3 extends over 14 amino acids. Unique molecular identifiers featured in how the TCRbeta library was prepared. TCRdb re-derived calls from the PCR reads in MiXCR, one entry per CDR3 protein. This sample has 300,000 or so distinct CDR3 sequences, with almost 10% found just once. The chain links TRBV3-1 to TRBJ2-7, with 9 bases fitting TRBD2. This TCR was recovered from a human donor who donated a stem cell graft to a child with SCID. The source material was PBMCs from the stem cell graft donor, sampled from the stem cell graft. CDR3 in amino acids: CASSQLAGPYEQYF. In DNA, the CDR3 is TGTGCCAGCAGCCAACTAGCGGGGCCCTACGAGCAGTACTTC.